What follows are 15 T cell receptor beta chains derived from one specimen sequenced in a study of CD8 T cells in Susac syndrome (dated by TCRdb to between 2019 and 2020). Receptor amplification or capture employed the immunoSEQ multiplex PCR assay. RNA was extracted with the RNeasy kit and 0.5 to 1 ug was reverse transcribed using random hexamers. The public reads were quality trimmed at Q25 with fastp and then assembled into clones with MiXCR by TCRdb, keeping productive beta chains. Each entry is one CDR3 protein sequence, shown with its most common DNA and genes. A total of roughly 140,000 distinct CDR3 sequences appear in this sample, around 96% of them only once. The top ten constitute around 0.21% of the sample. The sample comprised CD8+ T cells from PBMCs. These receptors all come from a human donor with multiple sclerosis.

The chain recombines TRBV7-9 with TRBJ2-1, with D perhaps being TRBD1 or TRBD2 (5 bases each). The germline gives CDR1 SEHNR, CDR2 FQNEAQ (reference sequence). This CDR3 is built from 10 residues. Trimming cost V 8 bases and J 8 bases, with 7 bases left between them. CDR3 DNA sequence: TGTGCCAGCCGGGGCCATGAGCAGTTCTTC. This sequence encodes CASRGHEQFF.

The rearrangement links TRBV6-2 or TRBV6-3 to TRBJ2-1; D not certain. CDR1 and CDR2 (germline): MNHEY, SVGEGT. The V end lost 5 bases, the J end lost 7 bases, and 9 bases lay between the germline ends. The CDR3 has 12 residues. This CDR3 reads CASSPHRNEQFF. The CDR3 nucleotides are TGTGCCAGCAGTCCACATAGAAATGAGCAGTTCTTC.

The table lists this clonotype with a count of one. The chain combines TRBV7-9 with TRBJ2-4; D possibly corresponds to TRBD2 (5 bases). Germline values: CDR1 SEHNR, CDR2 FQNEAQ (reference sequence). The ends were cut back, 6 bases at V and 3 bases at J, with 6 bases in the middle. The CDR3 has 12 amino acids. As DNA, the CDR3 is TGTGCCAGCAGAGCGGACAAAAACATTCAGTACTTC. Translating gives CASRADKNIQYF.

This chain joins TRBV9 and TRBJ1-2; TRBD1 is a possible D gene (6 bases). V was clipped by 3 bases and J by 7 bases, with 28 bases between them. This CDR3 has 18 residues. Germline V gives CDR1 SGDLS, CDR2 YYNGEE. CDR3 loop: CASSEGSLTGLGASGYTF. CDR3 coding DNA: TGTGCCAGCAGCGAGGGGAGTCTGACTGGTTTGGGGGCCTCTGGCTACACCTTC. Looking up the rest from reference TRBV9 and TRBJ1-2 gives the full variable domain: DSGVTQTPKHLITATGQRVTLRCSPRSGDLSVYWYQQSLDQGLQFLIQYYNGEERAKGNILERFSAQQFPDLHSELNLSSLELGDSALYFCASSEGSLTGLGASGYTFGSGTRLTVV.

The chain links TRBV29-1 to TRBJ2-1, with 7 bases that match TRBD1. Germline values: CDR1 SQVTM, CDR2 ANQGSEA. Trimming took 3 bases from V and 5 from J; bases not matched to a gene: 7. There are 14 residues in the CDR3. The CDR3 nucleotides are TGCAGCGTTGACCAGGGGGAAGGTCACAATGAGCAGTTCTTC. This gives the protein CSVDQGEGHNEQFF.

The chain uses TRBV20-1 and TRBJ2-3; 13 nucleotides line up with TRBD2. Per the germline V gene, CDR1 is DFQATT and CDR2 is SNEGSKA (reference sequence). The CDR3 is 17 residues long. V shed 5 bases, J shed 1 base, and the junction held 9 bases outside the gene matches. The CDR3 DNA reads TGCAGTGCTCTTGCGACTAGCGGGGGGCTGGGCACAGATACGCAGTATTTT. Its protein product is CSALATSGGLGTDTQYF.

The V and J genes are TRBV20-1 and TRBJ2-5; TRBD2 matches 7 bases. The germline gives CDR1 DFQATT, CDR2 SNEGSKA (reference sequence). The V segment lost 0 bases and the J segment 4 bases; nucleotides outside the gene matches: 8. CDR3 length: 15 amino acids. The CDR3 loop is CSARDLERGGETQYF. The CDR3 bases are TGCAGTGCTAGAGATCTAGAGCGGGGCGGAGAGACCCAGTACTTC.

The V call is TRBV7-6, the J call TRBJ2-7; possibly TRBD1 for D (6 bases). The V end lost 5 bases, the J end lost 1 base, and 12 bases lay between the germline ends. CDR1 is SGHVS and CDR2 is FNYEAQ in the germline V gene. CDR3 length: 14 amino acids. The CDR3 sequence: CASSPLTGSYEQYF. Written as DNA, the CDR3 is TGTGCCAGCAGCCCCCTGACAGGATCCTACGAGCAGTACTTC.

The chain links TRBV13 to TRBJ2-1; D might be TRBD2 (7 bases). Germline CDR1 PRHDT, CDR2 FYEKMQ (reference sequence). V was pared by 1 base and J by 5 bases, with 12 bases between. This CDR3 is 15 amino acids long. CDR3 in DNA: TGTGCCAGCAGCTTAGAGGGGGAGGGTCACAATGAGCAGTTCTTC. Translation gives CASSLEGEGHNEQFF.

The CDR3 nucleotides read TGTGCCTGGAGTGCCGGGTACTACGAGCAGTACTTC. It yields the protein CAWSAGYYEQYF. This rearrangement joins TRBV30 to TRBJ2-7; D call uncertain. Germline assignment: CDR1 GTSNPN and CDR2 SVGIG (reference sequence). The CDR3 is 12 amino acids. Trimming left V 1 base short and J 3 bases short, with 7 bases between. The variable domain in full, with the rest retrieved from reference TRBV30 and TRBJ2-7, is SQTIHQWPATLVQPVGSPLSLECTVEGTSNPNLYWYRQAAGRGLQLLFYSVGIGQISSEVPQNLSASRPQDRQFILSSKKLLLSDSGFYLCAWSAGYYEQYFGPGTRLTVT.

The gene calls are TRBV9 and TRBJ2-7; D not certain. Germline CDR1 is SGDLS and CDR2 is YYNGEE. The CDR3 covers 14 residues. V dropped 0 bases and J dropped 4 bases, with 11 bases sitting between them. In DNA form, the CDR3 reads TGTGCCAGCAGCGTAGAGGGCGGTAGATACGAGCAGTACTTC. Translated, it gives CASSVEGGRYEQYF.

This chain connects TRBV11-2 to TRBJ1-1; D remains ambiguous. Per germline, CDR1 SGHAT and CDR2 FQNNGV. The ends were cut back, 7 bases at V and 4 bases at J, with 13 bases in the middle. This CDR3 spans 13 amino acids. CDR3 coding DNA: TGTGCCAGCACCTTCCCACGGGGCACTGAAGCTTTCTTT. Residues: CASTFPRGTEAFF.

The chain carries TRBV7-9 and TRBJ1-1; D might be TRBD1 (6 bases). The CDR3 is made up of 12 amino acids. V was cut by 5 bases and J by 13 bases, with 17 bases left in between. Germline V gene sequence: CDR1 SEHNR, CDR2 FQNEAQ (reference sequence). CDR3 coding DNA: TGTGCCAGCAGCGTTCTCCAGGGGAGTGGTTTCTTT. As protein: CASSVLQGSGFF.

In its sample, this clonotype was seen a few times. V usage is TRBV6-5 and J usage is TRBJ2-3, with a weak D call TRBD2 (6 bases). The length of the CDR3 is 14 residues. Germline V gives CDR1 MNHEY, CDR2 SVGAGI. V was clipped by 2 bases and J by 4 bases, with 10 bases between them. The chain's CDR3 is CASSYVTRPDTQYF. CDR3 sequence (DNA): TGTGCCAGCAGTTACGTGACTAGACCAGATACGCAGTATTTT.

The chain uses TRBV12-3 or TRBV12-4 and TRBJ1-5; no firm D call. CDR3 size: 13 residues. V lost 7 bases, J lost 6 bases, and 13 bases lay in between. The CDR3, as DNA: TGTGCCAGCACCTTGGGAGGGCTTCAGCCCCAGCATTTT. Translating gives CASTLGGLQPQHF.